This TCR beta chain was identified in a study of identical twins. This clonotype was observed a handful of times. Germline-derived CDR1 and CDR2 are SQVTM and ANQGSEA. V gave up 4 bases and J gave up 3 bases, with 14 bases separating them. The length of the CDR3 is 14 residues. TCRdb fed the 5' RACE reads into MiXCR, producing one record per CDR3 protein. The sample contains about 260,000 distinct CDR3 sequences, 5.5% to 7% of which appear only once. A further study also used this sample, focusing on yellow fever vaccine responses in identical twins.

The genes are TRBV29-1 and TRBJ2-3; D remains ambiguous. Sample: memory (CD45RO+) T cells sorted from blood. This sequence originates from a woman aged 18-29 years in good health. The CDR3 sequence: CSVVQSFATDTQYF. The CDR3 DNA is TGCAGCGTTGTTCAGAGCTTCGCAACAGATACGCAGTATTTT.